This T cell receptor beta chain was obtained from a study of shared clonotypes between healthy human individuals. Study-wide results and limits: A handful of donors had about 5% of their naive CD4 clonotypes in common. At large depth, rarefaction still showed sorted-subset sequencing to be incomplete.

In the authors' methods: Filtering differed since immunoSEQ provided only junctions, with no quality scores. Sequencing was performed with immunoSEQ multiplex PCR; in TCRdb, only in-frame clones are kept and a portion is missing. V and J calls and clone size are given by that table; D and trimming were obtained from the DNA. The data hold roughly 1 million clones, with around 74% observed a single time. Germline lookup yields CDR1 SGDLS and CDR2 YYNGEE. This CDR3 has 16 amino acids. The V gene end was trimmed by 3 bases and the J gene end by 8 bases; junction bases not matched to a gene: 8. As for this clone: Antigen: not known.

The receptor was derived from a young man in good health. The sample taken for sequencing was memory CD4+ T cells sorted from blood. Subset in this sample: CD45RA-negative fraction. The J gene is TRBJ2-1, the V gene TRBV9; 13 positions agree with TRBD2. The chain's CDR3 is CASSATGTSGIDEQFF. CDR3 in DNA: TGTGCCAGCAGCGCGACCGGGACTAGCGGGATCGATGAGCAGTTCTTC.